The 29 T cell receptor beta chains presented below share a single source sample, sequenced in a study of human T cells and chemical hapten exposure. As for time point: patch test 1, 2 weeks after DPC sensitization. This sample's treatment: therapeutic diphenylcyclopropenone sensitization with weekly scalp DPC. TCRdb independently ran MiXCR on the RACE reads; one entry per CDR3 protein. The sample consists of about 380,000 distinct CDR3 sequences, 4.8% of them appearing once. The specimen was whole blood, collected in connection with sensitization to the hapten diphenylcyclopropenone (DPC). The receptors stem from a woman in her forties or fifties with alopecia areata. Some clones in this sample may be carry-over from other donors' samples.

This clonotype appeared a few times. The chain has TRBV27 and TRBJ2-2; TRBD2 aligns across 8 bases. CDR1 is MNHEY, CDR2 SMNVEV, per germline (reference sequence). J lost 4 bases, V lost 6 bases, and 7 bases had no gene match. The CDR3 runs to 15 residues. CDR3 sequence (DNA): TGTGCCAGCAGCCCTGGGCTAGCGGGCACCGGGGAGCTGTTTTTT. Translation: CASSPGLAGTGELFF.

This clonotype showed up many times. V usage is TRBV18 and J usage is TRBJ2-1, with TRBD2 matching over 13 bases. Germline-derived CDR1 and CDR2 are KGHSH and LQKENI. J lost 8 bases, V lost 5 bases, and 3 bases had no gene match. The CDR3 has 14 amino acids. CDR3: CASSGLAGVDEQFF. For the CDR3, the DNA is TGTGCCAGCTCAGGACTAGCGGGAGTCGATGAGCAGTTCTTC.

In its sample, this clonotype was seen many times. The V call is TRBV7-2, the J call TRBJ2-4; unclear D gene. The CDR3 is 16 amino acids. Per the germline V gene, CDR1 is SGHTA and CDR2 is FQGNSA. V was shortened by 5 bases and J by 0 bases, with 14 bases between the two germline ends. The CDR3 region has the DNA TGTGCCAGCAGCGGATCAGCAATCCGAGCCAAAAACATTCAGTACTTC. It is translated as CASSGSAIRAKNIQYF.

This clonotype was detected a few times. The CDR3 is CASSQDWDRGEAFF. In DNA, the CDR3 is TGTGCCAGCAGCCAAGACTGGGATCGGGGGGAAGCTTTCTTT. This chain links TRBV4-2 with TRBJ1-1; D possibly corresponds to TRBD1 (5 bases). From germline, CDR1 is LGHNA and CDR2 YNFKEQ. V lost 0 bases and J lost 8, with 13 bases in between. This CDR3 spans 14 amino acids.

Only a few counts were recorded for this clonotype. The chain recombines TRBV9 with TRBJ2-7; D assignment may be TRBD1 or TRBD2 (5 bases each). Germline lookup yields CDR1 SGDLS and CDR2 YYNGEE. V gave up 3 bases and J gave up 2 bases, with 18 bases separating them. The CDR3 totals 16 residues. DNA for the CDR3: TGTGCCAGCAGCGCCGAAGTCGGGACGTCACCCTACGAGCAGTACTTC. Translation: CASSAEVGTSPYEQYF.

This clonotype has a count of ten or more. The chain has TRBV12-3 or TRBV12-4 and TRBJ1-4; a weak D match, TRBD1 (5 bases). The CDR3 runs 14 residues. The V end was cut by 5 bases, the J end by 8 bases, with 15 bases between. Written as DNA, the CDR3 is TGTGCCAGCAGTCCGGGACTGGGGGGAGAAAAACTGTTTTTT. Translation gives CASSPGLGGEKLFF.

The gene calls are TRBV9 and TRBJ2-5; 7 bases agree with TRBD1. V dropped 0 bases and J dropped 4; count of bases not matched to a gene: 12. The CDR3 covers 17 residues. Looked up from germline, CDR1 is SGDLS and CDR2 is YYNGEE. CDR3 DNA: TGTGCCAGCAGCGTAGTTGCAACAGGGGCCGGTAGAGAGACCCAGTACTTC. Residues: CASSVVATGAGRETQYF.

This clonotype was seen only once. This could be a read error, since a much larger clone is one nucleotide away. This chain uses TRBV3-1 with TRBJ2-3; D is unclear. CDR3 length: 13 residues. V was trimmed by 2 bases and J by 2 bases, leaving 5 bases between them. Germline-derived CDR1 and CDR2 are LGHDT and YNNKEL (reference sequence). The CDR3 region has the DNA TGTGCCAGCAGCCAAAGCATCACAGATACGCAGTATTTT. Its protein product is CASSQSITDTQYF.

The chain is built from TRBV5-1 and TRBJ2-3; D might be TRBD1 or TRBD2, each matching 7 bases. This CDR3 contains 16 residues. Per germline, CDR1 SGHRS and CDR2 YFSETQ. The V end lost 2 bases, the J end lost 3 bases, and 16 bases lay between the germline ends. CDR3 sequence reads: CASSFGEGASTDTQYF. In DNA form, the CDR3 reads TGCGCCAGCAGCTTTGGGGAGGGGGCTAGTACAGATACGCAGTATTTT. The full variable domain, its missing parts supplied by reference TRBV5-1 and TRBJ2-3, is KAGVTQTPRYLIKTRGQQVTLSCSPISGHRSVSWYQQTPGQGLQFLFEYFSETQRNKGNFPGRFSGRQFSNSRSEMNVSTLELGDSALYLCASSFGEGASTDTQYFGPGTRLTVL.

In this sample, this clonotype turned up a few times. This chain connects TRBV12-3 or TRBV12-4 to TRBJ1-1; D is perhaps TRBD1 (6 bases). CDR3 size: 16 residues. Trimming pared 3 bases from V and 7 bases from J, leaving 21 bases between. This CDR3 reads CASSFRDTGRWNEAFF. CDR3 bases: TGTGCCAGCAGTTTTAGGGACACGGGGCGGTGGAATGAAGCTTTCTTT.

Ten or more counts support this clonotype. The genes are TRBV6-1 and TRBJ2-3; 8 bases line up with TRBD1. The CDR3 extends over 14 amino acids. The V gene end was trimmed by 10 bases and the J gene end by 3 bases; junction bases not matched to a gene: 9. The germline gives CDR1 MNHNS, CDR2 SASEGT. The CDR3 reads CATGDRGGTDTQYF. The CDR3 DNA reads TGTGCCACGGGAGACAGGGGCGGGACAGATACGCAGTATTTT.

This clonotype has ten or more counts. This sequence joins TRBV14 and TRBJ2-3; D call uncertain. CDR3 length equals 16 residues. Germline-derived CDR1 and CDR2 are SGHDN and FVKESK. The ends were cut back, 1 base at V and 4 bases at J, with 15 bases in the middle. This CDR3 is CASSQVGAVRADTQYF. CDR3 sequence (DNA): TGTGCCAGCAGCCAAGTTGGTGCCGTTCGCGCAGATACGCAGTATTTT.

This clonotype was counted at least ten times. This sequence joins TRBV20-1 and TRBJ1-2; D possibly corresponds to TRBD1 (6 bases). This CDR3 contains 12 residues. Per germline, CDR1 DFQATT and CDR2 SNEGSKA (reference sequence). Between the trimmed V and J ends, which lost 3 bases and 14 bases, there was a span of 19 bases. The CDR3 nucleotides read TGCAGTGCTAGGCCGCCACAGGGTCCCCGGACCTTC. This sequence encodes CSARPPQGPRTF.

The chain recombines TRBV10-3 with TRBJ1-3; D is perhaps TRBD1 (5 bases). Trimming shortened V by 6 bases and J by 0 bases, and 15 bases separated the two germline ends. Germline V gene sequence: CDR1 ENHRY, CDR2 SYGVKD. The CDR3 length is 16 residues. CDR3 in amino acids: CAISLSTVLSGNTIYF. The CDR3 bases are TGTGCCATCAGCCTTTCGACAGTGCTCTCTGGAAACACCATATATTTT.

The chain uses TRBV9 and TRBJ2-3, with D tentatively TRBD1 (6 bases). Per the germline V gene, CDR1 is SGDLS and CDR2 is YYNGEE. CDR3 size: 16 residues. Deletions cut 3 bases from V and 1 base from J, with 15 bases between. CDR3 nucleotides: TGTGCCAGCAGCGCGGGACACATCCTAGGCACAGATACGCAGTATTTT. Residues: CASSAGHILGTDTQYF.

This clonotype was counted at least ten times. V usage is TRBV28 and J usage is TRBJ2-7, with TRBD1 matching 9 bases. CDR1 is MDHEN, CDR2 SYDVKM, per germline. After removal of 8 bases from V and 3 bases from J, the junction contained 11 bases not matched to a gene. The CDR3 consists of 15 residues. CDR3 nucleotide sequence: TGTGCCAGCCGCCCCGCGGCGGACAGGGGCTACGAGCAGTACTTC. Protein sequence: CASRPAADRGYEQYF.

This clonotype was counted ten times or more. The CDR3 region has the DNA TGTGCCAGCCTGACAGGGTCTGGCTATGGCTACACCTTC. Protein: CASLTGSGYGYTF. The V and J genes are TRBV2 and TRBJ1-2, with 7 nucleotides matching TRBD1. The CDR3 runs 13 residues. J lost 4 bases, V lost 8 bases, and 7 bases had no gene match. In germline, CDR1 is SNHLY, CDR2 FYNNEI.

This clonotype was counted at least ten times. The V and J genes are TRBV4-1 and TRBJ2-3; no clear D gene. This CDR3 comprises 15 residues. The V and J ends lost 3 bases and 0 bases respectively, with 10 bases between them. The germline V gene has CDR1 MGHRA and CDR2 YSYEKL. The chain's CDR3 is CASSHGDLSTDTQYF. The CDR3, as DNA: TGCGCCAGCAGCCACGGTGACCTTAGCACAGATACGCAGTATTTT.

The J gene is TRBJ2-3, the V gene TRBV6-4, with D perhaps TRBD2 (6 bases). Germline CDR1 and CDR2: MRHNA and SNTAGT. V lost 6 bases, J lost 1 base, and 14 bases lay in between. The CDR3 is 15 amino acids. CDR3 residues: CASSVDTGGTDTQYF. The CDR3 nucleotides are TGTGCCAGCAGCGTCGATACGGGGGGCACAGATACGCAGTATTTT.

The V call is TRBV3-1, the J call TRBJ2-1; tentatively, D is TRBD2 (5 bases). Germline-derived CDR1 and CDR2 are LGHDT and YNNKEL (reference sequence). This CDR3 contains 16 residues. Trimming cost V 0 bases and J 4 bases, with 13 bases left between them. Written as DNA, the CDR3 is TGTGCCAGCAGCCAAGAGGTGCGCGGGCCTTACAATGAGCAGTTCTTC. Encoded protein: CASSQEVRGPYNEQFF.

The V and J genes are TRBV19 and TRBJ1-5; D not certain. V was shortened by 6 bases and J by 6 bases, with 18 bases between the two germline ends. Germline lookup yields CDR1 LNHDA and CDR2 SQIVND (reference sequence). The CDR3 is made up of 15 amino acids. The CDR3 protein is CASRSETILSQPQHF. In nucleotides, the CDR3 is TGTGCCAGTAGATCAGAGACAATCCTCAGTCAGCCCCAGCATTTT.

In the case of this clonotype: It is likely a read error: a sequence one base away is far more abundant. CDR3 DNA: TGTGCCAGCAGCTTAAATCGGGATCAGCTCCAGCATTTT. Its protein product is CASSLNRDQLQHF. J is TRBJ1-5 and V is TRBV7-9; D is undetermined. The CDR3 spans 13 residues. The germline V gene encodes CDR1 SEHNR and CDR2 FQNEAQ (reference sequence). The variable domain in full, completed from reference TRBV7-9 and TRBJ1-5, reads DTGVSQNPRHKITKRGQNVTFRCDPISEHNRLYWYRQTLGQGPEFLTYFQNEAQLEKSRLLSDRFSAERPKGSFSTLEIQRTEQGDSAMYLCASSLNRDQLQHFGDGTRLSIL.

This clonotype has more than one count but fewer than ten. The chain uses TRBV4-1 and TRBJ2-7, with 14 bases matching TRBD2. The CDR3 extends over 17 amino acids. CDR1 is MGHRA and CDR2 is YSYEKL in the germline V gene. V dropped 3 bases and J dropped 1; count of bases not matched to a gene: 5. The CDR3 loop is CASSHWTSGGSSYEQYF. The CDR3 coding sequence is TGCGCCAGCAGCCACTGGACTAGCGGGGGGTCTTCCTACGAGCAGTACTTC.

This clonotype was detected a few times. This may be a read error, as it is one base from a much larger clone. This chain uses TRBV10-3 with TRBJ1-5; a weak D match, TRBD1 (6 bases). This CDR3 region has 13 residues. Germline V gene sequence: CDR1 ENHRY, CDR2 SYGVKD. CDR3 in DNA: TGTGCCTTCAGTCGACAGGCCGAACAGCCCCAGCATTTT. Its translation: CAFSRQAEQPQHF.

V and J are TRBV29-1 and TRBJ2-1, with unresolved D. The CDR3 spans 14 residues. Trimming took off 7 bases at V and 0 bases at J, with 13 bases between the two ends. The germline V gene encodes CDR1 SQVTM and CDR2 ANQGSEA. CDR3 DNA: TGCAGCGGTACAGTCTCTAGCTCCTACAATGAGCAGTTCTTC. This codes for CSGTVSSSYNEQFF.

This clonotype was detected ten times or more. The chain links TRBV28 to TRBJ2-3; TRBD1 matches at 8 bases. V was pared by 5 bases and J by 0 bases, with 7 bases of the junction left unmatched. CDR1 is MDHEN, CDR2 SYDVKM, per germline. The CDR3 runs to 16 residues. DNA for the CDR3: TGTGCCAGCAGTCCACGGGACAGGAGTAGCACAGATACGCAGTATTTT. Translated: CASSPRDRSSTDTQYF.

This clonotype showed up just a few times. The chain uses TRBV6-5 and TRBJ2-5; D could derive from TRBD1 or TRBD2 (5 bases each). Germline V lookup: CDR1 MNHEY, CDR2 SVGAGI. V dropped 0 bases and J dropped 5 bases, with 10 bases sitting between them. The CDR3 is made up of 14 amino acids. CDR3 residues: CASSYSSEGETQYF. CDR3 sequence (DNA): TGTGCCAGCAGTTACTCATCTGAGGGGGAGACCCAGTACTTC.

This clonotype was seen ten or more times. The rearrangement uses TRBV12-3 or TRBV12-4 and TRBJ2-4, with a weak D call TRBD2 (6 bases). Trimming pared 2 bases from V and 5 bases from J, leaving 10 bases between. This CDR3 contains 14 residues. CDR3 sequence reads: CASSLKGGENIQYF. The CDR3, as DNA: TGTGCCAGCAGTTTAAAGGGAGGTGAAAACATTCAGTACTTC.

At least ten counts were recorded for this clonotype. This chain uses TRBV7-6 with TRBJ2-7; 9 bases line up with TRBD2. The CDR3 sequence is 17 residues long. V trimming: 5 bases; J trimming: 1 base; junction bases outside the gene matches: 12. Germline assignment: CDR1 SGHVS and CDR2 FNYEAQ. The CDR3 sequence is CASSPTLDSGGSYEQYF. DNA for the CDR3: TGTGCCAGCAGCCCTACCCTTGATAGCGGGGGTTCCTACGAGCAGTACTTC.